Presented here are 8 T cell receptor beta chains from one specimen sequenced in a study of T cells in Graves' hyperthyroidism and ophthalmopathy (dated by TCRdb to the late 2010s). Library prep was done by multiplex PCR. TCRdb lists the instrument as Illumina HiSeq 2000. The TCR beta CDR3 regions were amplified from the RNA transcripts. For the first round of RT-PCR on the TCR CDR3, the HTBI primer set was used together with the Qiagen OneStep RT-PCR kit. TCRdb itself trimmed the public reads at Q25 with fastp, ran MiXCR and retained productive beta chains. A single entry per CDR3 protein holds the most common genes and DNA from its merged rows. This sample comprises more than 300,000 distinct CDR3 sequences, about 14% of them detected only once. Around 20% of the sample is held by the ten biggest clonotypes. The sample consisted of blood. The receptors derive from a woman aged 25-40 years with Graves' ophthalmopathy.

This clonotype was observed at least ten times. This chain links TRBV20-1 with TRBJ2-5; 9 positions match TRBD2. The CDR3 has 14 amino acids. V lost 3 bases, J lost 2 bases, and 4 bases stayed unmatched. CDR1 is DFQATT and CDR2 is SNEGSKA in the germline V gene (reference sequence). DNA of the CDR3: TGCAGTGCTAGCAGGGCGGGGGGGCAAGAGACCCAGTACTTC. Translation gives CSASRAGGQETQYF.

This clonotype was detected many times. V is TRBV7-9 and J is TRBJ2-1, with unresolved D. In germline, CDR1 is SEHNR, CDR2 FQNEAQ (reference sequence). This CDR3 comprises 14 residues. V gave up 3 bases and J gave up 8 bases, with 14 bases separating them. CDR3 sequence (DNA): TGTGCCAGCAGCTTTTTTAGTTTAAGCGATGAGCAGTTCTTC. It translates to CASSFFSLSDEQFF.

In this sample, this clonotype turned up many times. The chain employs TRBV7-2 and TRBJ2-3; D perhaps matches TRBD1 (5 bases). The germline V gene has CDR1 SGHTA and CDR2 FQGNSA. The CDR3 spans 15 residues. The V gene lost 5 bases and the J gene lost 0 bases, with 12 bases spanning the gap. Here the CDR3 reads CASSVDSTSTDTQYF. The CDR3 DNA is TGTGCCAGCAGCGTTGACAGTACTAGCACAGATACGCAGTATTTT.

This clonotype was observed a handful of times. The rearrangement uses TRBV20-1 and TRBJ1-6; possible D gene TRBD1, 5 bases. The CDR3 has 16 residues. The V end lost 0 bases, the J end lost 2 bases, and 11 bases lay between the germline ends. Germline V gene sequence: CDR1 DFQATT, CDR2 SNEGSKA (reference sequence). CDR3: CSAREPLTAYNSPLHF. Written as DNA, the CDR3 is TGCAGTGCTAGAGAACCCCTGACAGCCTATAATTCACCCCTCCACTTT.

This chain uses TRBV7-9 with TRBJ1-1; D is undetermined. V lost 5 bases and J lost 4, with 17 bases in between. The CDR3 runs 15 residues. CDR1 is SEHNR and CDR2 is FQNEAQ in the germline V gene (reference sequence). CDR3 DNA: TGTGCCAGCAGCCCTAGAGCTATAGGTGTCACTGAAGCTTTCTTT. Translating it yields CASSPRAIGVTEAFF.

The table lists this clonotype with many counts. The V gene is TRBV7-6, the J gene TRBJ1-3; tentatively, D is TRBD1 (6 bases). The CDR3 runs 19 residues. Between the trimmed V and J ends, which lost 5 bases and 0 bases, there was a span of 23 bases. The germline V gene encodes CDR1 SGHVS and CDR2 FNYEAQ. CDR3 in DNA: TGTGCCAGCAGCCGTACGTTTCGTCCGGGACAAATCTCTGGAAACACCATATATTTT. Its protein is CASSRTFRPGQISGNTIYF.

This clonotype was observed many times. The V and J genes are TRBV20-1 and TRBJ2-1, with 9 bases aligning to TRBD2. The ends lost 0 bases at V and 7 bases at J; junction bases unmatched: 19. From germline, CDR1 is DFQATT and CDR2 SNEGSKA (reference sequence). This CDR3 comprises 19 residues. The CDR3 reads CSARDLAGDVWVSGNEQFF. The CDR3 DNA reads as TGCAGTGCTAGAGATTTAGCGGGGGATGTGTGGGTCTCGGGGAATGAGCAGTTCTTC.

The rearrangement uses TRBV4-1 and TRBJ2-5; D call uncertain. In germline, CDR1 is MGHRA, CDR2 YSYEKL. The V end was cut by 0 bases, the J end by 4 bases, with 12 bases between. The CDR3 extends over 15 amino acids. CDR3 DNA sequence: TGCGCCAGCAGCCAAGAAGGAACCCGGGCAGAGACCCAGTACTTC. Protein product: CASSQEGTRAETQYF.